A single sample gave rise to the 2 T cell receptor beta chains below, sequenced in a study of CD8 T cells in Susac syndrome (dated by TCRdb to between 2017 and 2020). The method was the immunoSEQ multiplex PCR assay. RNA was extracted using the RNeasy kit, and about 0.45 to 1 microgram was reverse transcribed with random hexamers. TCRdb handled the public reads itself, with Q25 trimming in fastp and clone calling in MiXCR, and kept productive beta chains. Rows with a matching CDR3 protein are joined into one entry that keeps the most common DNA and genes. Recorded for this sample are under 95,000 distinct CDR3 sequences; 85% to 95% of them occurred a single time. The ten largest clones represent roughly 0.46% of the sample. Sequenced material: CD8+ T cells from PBMCs. All receptors come from a human donor with Susac syndrome.

The rearrangement links TRBV12-3 or TRBV12-4 to TRBJ1-2; D is unresolved. CDR3 length equals 10 residues. V shed 3 bases and J shed 8 bases, with 4 bases lying between them. The DNA for the CDR3 is TGTGCCAGCAGTTTGGGGGGCTACACCTTC. It yields the protein CASSLGGYTF.

The rearrangement uses TRBV29-1 and TRBJ2-7; D may be TRBD2 (6 bases). With 4 bases removed from V and 6 bases from J, the gap between germline ends came to 16 bases. The CDR3 covers 13 residues. Looked up from germline, CDR1 is SQVTM and CDR2 is ANQGSEA. CDR3 amino acids: CSVVAGYSGEQYF. The CDR3, as DNA: TGCAGCGTTGTGGCGGGGTATAGCGGCGAGCAGTACTTC.